This passage covers 14 T cell receptor beta chains from one sample sequenced in a study of Ad26.COV2.S vaccination and SARS-CoV-2 variants. Sample treatment: 19 received Ad26.COV2.S at low or high dose, single or two shots; several received placebo; per-sample allocation not given. All samples were drawn on day 63, counting from the first vaccine or placebo injection. Using immunoSEQ multiplex PCR, the repertoire was profiled, and TCRdb retains in-frame clones only, with some absent. The table lists 410,000 or so clones, over 75% of them singletons. The sequences come from peripheral blood, collected in a trial of Ad26.COV2.S vaccine versus placebo. These receptors originate from a person aged 18 to 59 who received the Ad26.COV2.S COVID-19 vaccine or a placebo.

The chain uses TRBV7-9 and TRBJ1-2; possibly TRBD1 for D (5 bases). The CDR3 runs to 14 residues. Per germline, CDR1 SEHNR and CDR2 FQNEAQ (reference sequence). V lost 5 bases, J lost 4 bases, and 14 bases lay in between. CDR3 in amino acids: CASSPKGASYGYTF. The CDR3 bases are TGTGCCAGCAGCCCGAAAGGGGCCTCCTATGGCTACACCTTC.

The V and J genes are TRBV9 and TRBJ2-1; TRBD2 is a possible D gene (5 bases). The CDR3 has 13 residues. Germline CDR1 and CDR2: SGDLS and YYNGEE. V shed 2 bases and J shed 10 bases, with 13 bases lying between them. DNA for the CDR3: TGTGCCAGCAGCGTTGGCCTGACGGGAGAGCAGTTCTTC. Translation: CASSVGLTGEQFF. The full variable domain, its missing parts supplied by reference TRBV9 and TRBJ2-1, is DSGVTQTPKHLITATGQRVTLRCSPRSGDLSVYWYQQSLDQGLQFLIQYYNGEERAKGNILERFSAQQFPDLHSELNLSSLELGDSALYFCASSVGLTGEQFFGPGTRLTVL.

This chain connects TRBV7-8 to TRBJ2-7, with 8 bases identical to TRBD2. Trimming took 0 bases from V and 5 from J; bases not matched to a gene: 6. CDR1 is SGHVS and CDR2 is FQNEAQ in the germline V gene. The CDR3 runs 15 residues. CDR3 region: CASSLAGTSYHEQYF. The CDR3 DNA sequence: TGTGCCAGCAGCTTAGCGGGGACTAGTTACCACGAGCAGTACTTC.

In regard to this clone: Additional DNA sequences in this sample encode the identical CDR3. The V and J genes are TRBV11-3 and TRBJ2-1; possibly TRBD2 for D (5 bases). Trimming removed 1 base from V and 0 bases from J, with 7 bases in between. Germline V gene sequence: CDR1 SGHNT, CDR2 YENEEA. This CDR3 region has 15 residues. CDR3 loop: CASSLGTSSYNEQFF. CDR3 sequence (DNA): TGTGCCAGCAGCTTAGGTACTAGCTCCTACAATGAGCAGTTCTTC.

The chain recombines TRBV7-2 with TRBJ2-7; 8 bases agree with TRBD2. This CDR3 contains 14 residues. With V trimmed by 1 base and J by 7 bases, 6 bases remained unmatched. Germline CDR1 and CDR2: SGHTA and FQGNSA. This CDR3 is CASSLVGTSREQYF. CDR3 sequence (DNA): TGTGCCAGCAGCTTAGTGGGGACTAGTCGGGAGCAGTACTTC.

The chain combines TRBV3-1 (or the pseudogene TRBV3-2) with TRBJ2-5, with 8 nucleotides matching TRBD2. Per the germline V gene, CDR1 is LGHDT and CDR2 is YNNKEL (reference sequence). With 1 base clipped from V and 1 base from J, the junction kept 11 bases outside the gene matches. This CDR3 contains 18 residues. CDR3 sequence reads: CASSQVRRVAGRQETQYF. The CDR3 DNA reads TGTGCCAGCAGCCAAGTCCGTCGTGTAGCGGGACGCCAAGAGACCCAGTACTTC.

The chain carries TRBV3-1 (or the pseudogene TRBV3-2) and TRBJ1-5, with D possibly being TRBD1 (5 bases). V lost 4 bases and J lost 9, with 22 bases in between. The CDR3 length is 16 residues. Germline V gives CDR1 LGHDT, CDR2 YNNKEL (reference sequence). The CDR3 here is CASSLSPGGTGGPQHF. CDR3 bases: TGTGCCAGCAGCCTCTCACCGGGAGGGACTGGAGGGCCCCAGCATTTT.

The rearrangement uses TRBV5-1 and TRBJ2-1; D assignment may be TRBD1 or TRBD2 (5 bases each). V was pared by 3 bases and J by 9 bases, with 16 bases between. CDR3 length: 14 residues. Germline CDR1 and CDR2: SGHRS and YFSETQ. The DNA for the CDR3 is TGCGCCAGCAGCTATTTAGGGACCGAGGGTGAGCAGTTCTTC. Encoded protein: CASSYLGTEGEQFF. The full variable domain, its missing parts supplied by reference TRBV5-1 and TRBJ2-1, is KAGVTQTPRYLIKTRGQQVTLSCSPISGHRSVSWYQQTPGQGLQFLFEYFSETQRNKGNFPGRFSGRQFSNSRSEMNVSTLELGDSALYLCASSYLGTEGEQFFGPGTRLTVL.

The chain employs TRBV5-1 and TRBJ2-7; 9 nucleotides line up with TRBD1. CDR3 length: 13 residues. Germline V gene sequence: CDR1 SGHRS, CDR2 YFSETQ. The V segment lost 4 bases and the J segment 6 bases; nucleotides outside the gene matches: 5. In DNA, the CDR3 is TGCGCCAGCAGCGCAATGGACAGGGGCGAGCAGTACTTC. Residues: CASSAMDRGEQYF.

The J gene is TRBJ1-2, the V gene TRBV30, with TRBD1 matching over 9 bases. V lost 2 bases and J lost 5; bases outside the gene matches: 9. The CDR3 totals 15 residues. Germline V gene data show CDR1 as GTSNPN and CDR2 as SVGIG (reference sequence). DNA for the CDR3: TGTGCCTGGAGTACCGAAGACAGGGGGATATATGGCTACACCTTC. This encodes CAWSTEDRGIYGYTF.

The V gene is TRBV11-1, the J gene TRBJ1-1; 11 bases align to TRBD1. The junction had 2 bases not matched to a gene; V was cut back by 6 bases and J by 5 bases. The germline V gene has CDR1 SGHAT and CDR2 FQDESV (reference sequence). The CDR3 loop spans 13 amino acids. CDR3 loop: CASRDRGRTEAFF. The CDR3 nucleotides read TGTGCCAGCAGGGACAGGGGGCGGACTGAAGCTTTCTTT.

The rearrangement uses TRBV6-2 or TRBV6-3 and TRBJ1-5, with 7 bases lining up with TRBD1. V lost 4 bases, J lost 6 bases, and 12 bases stayed unmatched. The length of the CDR3 is 16 residues. Germline V gives CDR1 MNHEY, CDR2 SVGEGT. CDR3 loop: CASSSSANRGSQPQHF. CDR3 sequence (DNA): TGTGCCAGCAGTTCCTCCGCCAACAGGGGCAGTCAGCCCCAGCATTTT.

DNA of the CDR3: TGTGCCAGCAGTGGGGTTGAGGGAGACTCTGGAAACACCATATATTTT. This sequence encodes CASSGVEGDSGNTIYF. The chain employs TRBV6-6 and TRBJ1-3; D gene ambiguous. The CDR3 is made up of 16 amino acids. Germline CDR1 is MNHNY and CDR2 is SVGAGI (reference sequence). V lost 5 bases and J 0 bases, leaving 14 bases between the germline ends.

The rearrangement links TRBV6-2 or TRBV6-3 to TRBJ1-5; unclear D gene. V gave up 2 bases and J gave up 0 bases, with 2 bases separating them. Germline V gene lookup returns CDR1 MNHEY and CDR2 SVGEGT. There are 13 residues in the CDR3. The CDR3 protein is CASSYRSNQPQHF. The CDR3 nucleotides read TGTGCCAGCAGTTACCGTAGCAATCAGCCCCAGCATTTT.